These 13 T cell receptor beta chains came from one sample sequenced in a study of Ad26.COV2.S vaccination and SARS-CoV-2 variants. Profiled with immunoSEQ multiplex PCR; TCRdb holds only in-frame clones, not every one. The repertoire holds about 320,000 clones, with almost 90% as singletons. Treatment reported: some 20 received Ad26.COV2.S at low or high dose, single or two shots; about 5 received placebo; per-sample allocation not given. Vaccine and placebo recipients were sampled on day 63 after the first injection. The sample consisted of peripheral blood, taken in a trial of Ad26.COV2.S vaccine versus placebo. The origin of the receptors is a person aged 18 to 65 who received the Ad26.COV2.S COVID-19 vaccine or a placebo.

A few counts support this clone. The chain couples TRBV7-9 to TRBJ2-1; D gene ambiguous. The CDR3 sequence is 11 residues long. Trimming removed 2 bases from V and 8 bases from J, with 4 bases in between. Germline CDR1 and CDR2: SEHNR and FQNEAQ (reference sequence). The CDR3 protein is CASSLNDEQFF. CDR3 coding DNA: TGTGCCAGCAGCTTAAACGATGAGCAGTTCTTC.

The chain carries TRBV3-1 (or the pseudogene TRBV3-2) and TRBJ1-2; D is undetermined. Germline assignment: CDR1 LGHDT and CDR2 YNNKEL (reference sequence). The CDR3 is made up of 13 amino acids. Trimming took off 0 bases at V and 5 bases at J, with 7 bases between the two ends. CDR3 in amino acids: CASSQDGSYGYTF. The DNA of the CDR3 is TGTGCCAGCAGCCAAGATGGGTCTTATGGCTACACCTTC.

The CDR3 region has the DNA TGTGCCAGCTCCCGGACAGCTAATAGCAATCAGCCCCAGCATTTT. Encoded protein: CASSRTANSNQPQHF. The chain carries TRBV2 and TRBJ1-5; D is possibly TRBD1 (6 bases). The V and J ends lost 8 bases and 0 bases respectively, with 14 bases between them. The CDR3 is 15 residues long. CDR1 SNHLY and CDR2 FYNNEI come from the germline V gene.

This clone was detected only once. The V gene is TRBV6-2 or TRBV6-3, the J gene TRBJ1-2, with D maybe TRBD1 (5 bases). Germline V lookup: CDR1 MNHEY, CDR2 SVGEGT. V was clipped by 1 base and J by 3 bases, with 18 bases between them. The CDR3 contains 17 residues. The CDR3 sequence is CASSYFRDSKAYYGYTF. The DNA of the CDR3 is TGTGCCAGCAGTTACTTCCGGGACTCCAAAGCGTACTATGGCTACACCTTC.

V usage is TRBV6-6 and J usage is TRBJ1-5; D gene ambiguous. The germline gives CDR1 MNHNY, CDR2 SVGAGI (reference sequence). V was cut by 6 bases and J by 7 bases, with 19 bases left in between. The CDR3 covers 15 residues. The CDR3 coding sequence is TGTGCCAGCAGATCTGACTACACGTCGAACCAGCCCCAGCATTTT. Encoded protein: CASRSDYTSNQPQHF.

This clone was observed a single time. The chain uses TRBV20-1 and TRBJ1-5; TRBD1 is a possible D gene (5 bases). Trimming stripped 6 bases from V and 2 bases from J, with 23 bases between. From germline, CDR1 is DFQATT and CDR2 SNEGSKA (reference sequence). The CDR3 is 17 residues long. CDR3 in amino acids: CSASSVTVLSRNQPQHF. The DNA for the CDR3 is TGCAGTGCAAGTAGCGTGACAGTATTAAGTCGCAATCAGCCCCAGCATTTT.

This chain joins TRBV16 and TRBJ1-1; D is undetermined. CDR1 is KGHSY and CDR2 is FQNENV in the germline V gene. With 4 bases removed from V and 3 bases from J, the gap between germline ends came to 12 bases. This CDR3 is built from 14 residues. In DNA, the CDR3 is TGTGCCAGCAGCCCTACTTATGAGGACACTGAAGCTTTCTTT. This codes for CASSPTYEDTEAFF.

CDR3 protein: CASATGGGTDTQYF. The CDR3, as DNA: TGCGCCAGTGCCACAGGGGGGGGAACAGATACGCAGTATTTT. This chain uses TRBV10-2 with TRBJ2-3, with a possible D match to TRBD1 (8 bases). CDR1 is WSHSY and CDR2 is SAAADI in the germline V gene. V lost 9 bases and J lost 3, with 16 bases in between. The CDR3 contains 14 residues.

The genes are TRBV4-1 and TRBJ1-2; tentative D call: TRBD1 (5 bases). The CDR3 runs 16 residues. The germline CDR1 and CDR2 sequences are MGHRA and YSYEKL. Trimming took off 2 bases at V and 4 bases at J, with 17 bases between the two ends. CDR3 sequence reads: CASSQMTAEGFYGYTF. The CDR3 DNA is TGCGCCAGCAGCCAAATGACCGCTGAGGGGTTCTATGGCTACACCTTC.

The chain has TRBV11-3 and TRBJ2-7; D possibly corresponds to TRBD2 (6 bases). CDR1 SGHNT and CDR2 YENEEA come from the germline V gene. This CDR3 region has 13 residues. Trimming removed 5 bases at V and 7 bases at J, with 15 bases between. Here the CDR3 reads CASSPGGVWEQYV. The CDR3 nucleotides are TGTGCCAGCAGCCCAGGAGGGGTCTGGGAGCAGTACGTC.

This clone showed up just once. This chain uses TRBV28 with TRBJ2-1; 8 bases match TRBD1. This CDR3 contains 16 residues. Germline assignment: CDR1 MDHEN and CDR2 SYDVKM. The ends lost 5 bases at V and 8 bases at J; junction bases unmatched: 14. The CDR3 loop reads CASSPIDRGLGDEQFF. CDR3 nucleotides: TGTGCCAGCAGTCCGATCGACAGGGGCCTAGGGGATGAGCAGTTCTTC.

The genes are TRBV7-9 and TRBJ1-2, with D uncertain. CDR1 and CDR2 from the germline V gene are SEHNR and FQNEAQ (reference sequence). The V end lost 1 base, the J end lost 6 bases, and 6 bases lay between the germline ends. The CDR3 extends over 12 amino acids. The CDR3 sequence is CASSLVNHGYTF. CDR3 nucleotide sequence: TGTGCCAGCAGCTTAGTAAATCATGGCTACACCTTC.

The chain recombines TRBV12-3 or TRBV12-4 with TRBJ1-2; D perhaps matches TRBD1 (5 bases). V dropped 5 bases and J dropped 1 base, with 8 bases sitting between them. The CDR3 has 13 residues. The CDR3 bases are TGTGCCAGCAGTCCGACAGATAACTATGGCTACACCTTC. Amino acid sequence: CASSPTDNYGYTF.